This paragraph covers one TCR beta chain sequence. The antigen this receptor binds is unknown. No base-level quality is on record; no much larger clone is a single base apart. In the prospective study, participants were roughly 18 to 89 years old, resided in about two dozen geographic areas of the United States, and were enrolled through a virtual design. In the prospective study, participants were assigned to cohorts based on the clinical history participants reported in a screening survey and a study questionnaire. Mobile phlebotomists in the prospective study collected whole blood, serum and a nasopharyngeal or oropharyngeal swab from every participant. Prospective study participants could optionally give additional blood draws and questionnaires over an approximately two-month period. Blood samples from the prospective study were shipped frozen or at room temperature prior to DNA extraction.

The sample comes from a study of blood T cell repertoires in COVID-19 (dated by TCRdb to the early 2020s). Regarding the study in general: Samples covering the acute and convalescent phases of COVID-19 were provided by collaborators in the United States, Italy and Spain. The material from the prospective study consisted of cDNA or gDNA derived from T cells, B-cell-depleted T cells, or PBMCs. Deeply sampled blood TCRbeta repertoires from subjects exposed to, actively infected with, or recovered from COVID-19 were included in the dataset. A freely available public database, intended as a resource for researchers studying the immune response to SARS-CoV-2, is where the repertoires were released. Samples were obtained from the ongoing ImmuneRACE study (first 160 participants) and from 1,254 subjects provided by 6 global collaborators. A de-identified subject ID, COVID-19 status, age in years and sex were almost always included in the sample metadata. Where available, HLA class I and class II types were taken from metadata supplied by the sample provider and were not determined by assay-based typing. Overall study outcomes, separate from this receptor: The quantity of clinical and demographic metadata differed by source and by participant and was supplied without curation.

TCRbeta CDR3 regions were amplified from genomic DNA by means of the immunoSEQ Assay, a bias-controlled multiplex PCR. The authors' pipeline ran thus. The number of nucleated cells in each sample was estimated from the amplification of reference gene primers within the assay. Sequence reads were collapsed and filtered to measure the absolute abundance of every unique TCRbeta CDR3 rearrangement. For each sample, productive Simpson clonality was calculated as the square root of Simpson's diversity index across productive rearrangements. TCRdb limited this immuneACCESS table to in-frame rearrangements with V and J called. A share of clones is missing; checked studies link under half to unresolved V genes, and the rest is unexplained. For V, J and clone size, that table is used; D and trimming come from the DNA. Across this sample there are about 430,000 clones, with over 75% seen only once. The ten largest clones capture around 0.95% of the sample.

CDR1 and CDR2 (SGHDT, YYEEEE) derive from the germline V gene. From the cysteine through the phenylalanine, the CDR3 covers 15 amino acids. The retained sequence is limited to the CDR3, 45 bases, with the frame set at the first base. Trimmed from V: 4 bases; trimmed from J: 3 bases; junction bases lacking a gene match: 1. Sequenced material: PBMCs or T cells enriched from blood (not recorded which). The sequence derives from a woman aged 25 to 39 with acute COVID-19. The chain was built from TRBV5-6 and TRBJ2-2, with 12 junctional bases fitting TRBD1. The bases read TGTGCCAGCAGCCGGGACAGGGGGCACACCGGGGAGCTGTTTTTT. This codes for CASSRDRGHTGELFF.